This is a list of T cell receptor beta chains from one sample in a study of blood T cell repertoires in COVID-19. Data came from immunoSEQ multiplex PCR; TCRdb stores just in-frame clones and leaves some out. Among fewer than 20,000 clones listed, about 85% were seen once. Sequencing used peripheral blood. The receptors come from a human donor with active COVID-19. The donor label of this sample is uncertain. The CDR3 runs from the conserved cysteine through the conserved F or W. Fields, in order: D gene, clone size, J gene, V gene, CDR3 DNA, CDR3 protein. The D gene is left open where the match is weak. A clone size is listed for some rows: how often the clone was seen (once, few, many), or a class if it is expanded.

D: -
size: few
J: TRBJ2-2
V: TRBV5-1
DNA: TGCGCCAGCAGCTTGGCCAAACAGGGGATAATCACGGTAAGCGGGGGGGAGCTGTTTTTT
CDR3: CASSLAKQGIITVSGGELFF

D: TRBD1
size: -
J: TRBJ1-6
V: TRBV4-3
DNA: TGCGCCAGCAGCCAAGATGGGTTCGGGACAGGGGGATCACCCCTCCACTTT
CDR3: CASSQDGFGTGGSPLHF

D: -
size: few
J: TRBJ2-7
V: TRBV7-9
DNA: TGTGCCAGCAGCTACCCTCAGATCTACGAGCAGTACTTC
CDR3: CASSYPQIYEQYF

D: TRBD2
size: -
J: TRBJ2-3
V: TRBV5-4
DNA: TGTGCCAGCAGCTTTGGTCGGGCTAGCGGGGGGAACACAGATACGCAGTATTTT
CDR3: CASSFGRASGGNTDTQYF

D: -
size: -
J: TRBJ2-6
V: TRBV3-1/TRBV3-2
DNA: TGTGCCAGCAGCCAAGTTACGGGACACGCATCCCTGGGGGCCAACGTCCTGACTTTC
CDR3: CASSQVTGHASLGANVLTF

D: -
size: -
J: TRBJ1-2
V: TRBV9
DNA: TGTGCCAGCAGCGTAGCTCTGGGGCCTAACTATGGCTACACCTTC
CDR3: CASSVALGPNYGYTF

D: TRBD1
size: -
J: TRBJ1-4
V: TRBV27
DNA: TGTGCCAGCAGTGACCAGGGGGTTTTGGAAAAACTGTTTTTT
CDR3: CASSDQGVLEKLFF

D: -
size: -
J: TRBJ2-5
V: TRBV24-1
DNA: TGTGCCACCAGTGCGTCAGGGGGGCCTAAAGAGACCCAGTACTTC
CDR3: CATSASGGPKETQYF

D: TRBD1
size: -
J: TRBJ1-2
V: TRBV29-1
DNA: TGCAGCGTTGAAGGGGGGACAGTAGCTGGCTACACCTTC
CDR3: CSVEGGTVAGYTF

D: TRBD2
size: -
J: TRBJ2-1
V: TRBV6-5
DNA: TGTGCCAGCAGTTACTCGTGGGGGAGGGCTTACGAGCAGTTCTTC
CDR3: CASSYSWGRAYEQFF

D: TRBD2
size: -
J: TRBJ2-1
V: TRBV11-3
DNA: TGTGCCAGCAGCTTAGCTCGGCGGGGGGGCCGCGATGAGCAGTTCTTC
CDR3: CASSLARRGGRDEQFF